The 12 T cell receptor beta chains below all came from one sample that was sequenced in a study of response to subunit inactivated influenza vaccine. TCRdb called the RT-PCR reads again in MiXCR, with one record for every CDR3 protein. The profile covers some 570,000 distinct CDR3 sequences, with roughly 10% appearing a single time and 11% taken by the ten largest. The same sample was also studied in work on T cells expressing NK-cell markers. That paper adds: cDNA encoding TCR beta was synthesized via 5'RACE template switching incorporating UMIs.

Sample: PBMCs from blood, taken on the day of vaccination. The source is a man aged 50-59 years who received an inactivated influenza vaccine.

V and J are TRBV5-1 and TRBJ2-2; the match to TRBD1 covers 7 bases. The ends lost 5 bases at V and 3 bases at J; junction bases unmatched: 4. Germline CDR1 SGHRS, CDR2 YFSETQ. The CDR3 spans 14 residues. The CDR3 DNA reads as TGCGCCAGCAGTCCCGACAGGGACACCGGGGAGCTGTTTTTT. Protein product: CASSPDRDTGELFF.

This clonotype has more than one count but fewer than ten. The chain links TRBV9 to TRBJ2-3, with D possibly being TRBD2 (6 bases). Trimming left V 0 bases short and J 2 bases short, with 13 bases between. Germline-derived CDR1 and CDR2 are SGDLS and YYNGEE. The CDR3 has 16 residues. CDR3 in amino acids: CASSVVGGRNTDTQYF. CDR3 nucleotide sequence: TGTGCCAGCAGCGTAGTAGGAGGGAGAAACACAGATACGCAGTATTTT.

The chain combines TRBV6-5 with TRBJ2-1; D might be TRBD1 (5 bases). CDR3 length equals 16 residues. The V gene lost 0 bases and the J gene lost 4 bases, with 13 bases spanning the gap. Germline V gene sequence: CDR1 MNHEY, CDR2 SVGAGI. The CDR3 reads CASSYSTRVGYNEQFF. CDR3 bases: TGTGCCAGCAGTTACTCGACCAGGGTAGGGTACAATGAGCAGTTCTTC.

There are many counts of this clonotype. The genes are TRBV4-3 and TRBJ2-2, with D possibly matching TRBD2 (6 bases). The CDR3 sequence is 19 residues long. CDR1 is LGHNA and CDR2 is YSLEER in the germline V gene. The V and J ends lost 4 bases and 1 base respectively, with 22 bases between them. CDR3 DNA: TGCGCCAGCAGCCCCGGAGGGTTGGTCCTCAGGAGGAACACCGGGGAGCTGTTTTTT. Translated, it gives CASSPGGLVLRRNTGELFF.

This clonotype was seen a handful of times. This sequence joins TRBV11-2 and TRBJ2-3, with 7 bases identical to TRBD1. The junction had 4 bases not matched to a gene; V was cut back by 5 bases and J by 5 bases. CDR1 and CDR2 (germline): SGHAT, FQNNGV. CDR3 size: 13 residues. CDR3: CASSRGQVDTQYF. In DNA, the CDR3 is TGTGCCAGCAGCAGAGGACAGGTAGATACGCAGTATTTT.

The CDR3 DNA is TGTGCCAGCAGTTATCTAGCGGGGGCTCCCTACGAGCAGTACTTC. Its protein is CASSYLAGAPYEQYF. The J gene is TRBJ2-7, the V gene TRBV6-2 or TRBV6-3, with TRBD2 matching over 10 bases. J was trimmed by 2 bases and V by 3 bases; bases with no gene match: 4. Germline assignment: CDR1 MNHEY and CDR2 SVGEGT. The CDR3 extends over 15 amino acids.

The chain has TRBV29-1 and TRBJ2-5; D call uncertain. The CDR3 has 15 residues. The V gene's germline CDR1 is SQVTM and CDR2 ANQGSEA. Trimming removed 5 bases at V and 1 base at J, with 17 bases between. Written as DNA, the CDR3 is TGCAGCGTTTTGATTGGGATAGAAGCCCAAGAGACCCAGTACTTC. Protein product: CSVLIGIEAQETQYF.

The sample holds a few counts of this clonotype. V usage is TRBV7-2 and J usage is TRBJ2-5; a possible D gene is TRBD1 (6 bases). The CDR3 has 15 amino acids. The V end lost 0 bases, the J end lost 1 base, and 9 bases lay between the germline ends. Germline V gene data show CDR1 as SGHTA and CDR2 as FQGNSA. The DNA for the CDR3 is TGTGCCAGCAGCTTAGCCTACAGGGTCCAAGAGACCCAGTACTTC. It specifies CASSLAYRVQETQYF.

This chain uses TRBV29-1 with TRBJ2-5; either TRBD1 or TRBD2 may fit D (5 bases each). V lost 3 bases, J lost 7 bases, and 18 bases lay in between. The germline gives CDR1 SQVTM, CDR2 ANQGSEA. This CDR3 spans 14 amino acids. In nucleotides, the CDR3 is TGCAGCGTTGAGGGGGATCGGGTAGGGACGACCCAGTACTTC. The encoded protein is CSVEGDRVGTTQYF.

Only one count was recorded for this clonotype. The chain is built from TRBV4-2 and TRBJ2-7; a possible D gene is TRBD2 (5 bases). This CDR3 is built from 17 residues. The germline gives CDR1 LGHNA, CDR2 YNFKEQ. V dropped 8 bases and J dropped 2 bases, with 25 bases sitting between them. CDR3: CASGLTNSWELTYEQYF. The CDR3 DNA reads TGTGCCAGCGGCCTAACGAATAGCTGGGAGCTGACCTACGAGCAGTACTTC.

The rearrangement uses TRBV5-4 and TRBJ1-1, with D perhaps TRBD1 (5 bases). Trimming took off 4 bases at V and 12 bases at J, with 19 bases between the two ends. Per the germline V gene, CDR1 is SGHNT and CDR2 is YYREEE (reference sequence). This CDR3 comprises 13 residues. The CDR3 loop reads CASSSEPGMNTFF. The CDR3 DNA is TGTGCCAGCAGCAGCGAACCAGGGATGAACACTTTCTTT.

The chain combines TRBV2 with TRBJ2-5, with 7 bases identical to TRBD1. Germline CDR1 is SNHLY and CDR2 is FYNNEI. V was pared by 5 bases and J by 0 bases, with 6 bases of the junction left unmatched. The length of the CDR3 is 15 residues. The CDR3 nucleotides read TGTGCCAGCAGTTCTGGGACAGAAGACCAAGAGACCCAGTACTTC. Translating gives CASSSGTEDQETQYF. Using reference TRBV2 and TRBJ2-5 for the parts outside the CDR3, the full variable domain is EPEVTQTPSHQVTQMGQEVILRCVPISNHLYFYWYRQILGQKVEFLVSFYNNEISEKSEIFDDQFSVERPDGSNFTLKIRSTKLEDSAMYFCASSSGTEDQETQYFGPGTRLLVL.